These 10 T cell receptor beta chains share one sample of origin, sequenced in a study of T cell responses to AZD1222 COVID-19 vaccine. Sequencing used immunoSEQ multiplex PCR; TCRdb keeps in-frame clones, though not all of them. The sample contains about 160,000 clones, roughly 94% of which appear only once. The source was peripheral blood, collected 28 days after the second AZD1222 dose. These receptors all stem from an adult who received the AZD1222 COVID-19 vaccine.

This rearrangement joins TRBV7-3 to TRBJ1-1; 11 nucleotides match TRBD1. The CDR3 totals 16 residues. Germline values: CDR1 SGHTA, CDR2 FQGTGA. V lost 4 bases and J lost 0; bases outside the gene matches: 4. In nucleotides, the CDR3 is TGTGCCAGCAGCTCGGGACAGGGGGTTCTGAACACTGAAGCTTTCTTT. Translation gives CASSSGQGVLNTEAFF.

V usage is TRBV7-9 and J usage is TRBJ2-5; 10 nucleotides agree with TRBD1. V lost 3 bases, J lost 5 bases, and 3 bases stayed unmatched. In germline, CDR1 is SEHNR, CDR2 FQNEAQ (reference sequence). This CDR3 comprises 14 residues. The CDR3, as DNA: TGTGCCAGCAGCTTCGAGGGACAGGGGGAGACCCAGTACTTC. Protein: CASSFEGQGETQYF.

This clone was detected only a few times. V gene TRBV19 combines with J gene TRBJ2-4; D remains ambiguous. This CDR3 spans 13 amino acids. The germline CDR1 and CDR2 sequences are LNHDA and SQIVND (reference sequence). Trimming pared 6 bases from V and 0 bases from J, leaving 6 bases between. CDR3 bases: TGTGCCAGTAGGGATAAAGCCAAAAACATTCAGTACTTC. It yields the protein CASRDKAKNIQYF.

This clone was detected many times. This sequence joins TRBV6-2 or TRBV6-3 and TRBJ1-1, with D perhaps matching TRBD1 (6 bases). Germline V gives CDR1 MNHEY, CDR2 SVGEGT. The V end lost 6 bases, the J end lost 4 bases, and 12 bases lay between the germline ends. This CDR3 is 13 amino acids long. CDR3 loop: CASSMQGTTEAFF. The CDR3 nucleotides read TGTGCCAGCAGCATGCAGGGGACCACTGAAGCTTTCTTT.

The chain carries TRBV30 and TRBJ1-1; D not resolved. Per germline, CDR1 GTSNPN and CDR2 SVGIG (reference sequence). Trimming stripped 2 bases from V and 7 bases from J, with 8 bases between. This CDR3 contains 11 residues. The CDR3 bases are TGTGCCTGGAGTAATACAGATGAAGCTTTCTTT. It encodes CAWSNTDEAFF.

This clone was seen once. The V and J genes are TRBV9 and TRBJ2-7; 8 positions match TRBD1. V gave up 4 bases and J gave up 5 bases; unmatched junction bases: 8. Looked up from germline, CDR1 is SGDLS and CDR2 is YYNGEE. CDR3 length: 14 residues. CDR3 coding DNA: TGTGCCAGCAGCCCTCGGACAGGGAACAACGAGCAGTACTTC. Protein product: CASSPRTGNNEQYF.

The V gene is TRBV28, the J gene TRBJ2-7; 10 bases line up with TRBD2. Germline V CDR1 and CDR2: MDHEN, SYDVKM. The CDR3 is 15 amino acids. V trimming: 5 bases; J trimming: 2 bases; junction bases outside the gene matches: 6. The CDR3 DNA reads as TGTGCCAGCAGTGGTATAGCGGGAGGTCCCTACGAGCAGTACTTC. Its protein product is CASSGIAGGPYEQYF. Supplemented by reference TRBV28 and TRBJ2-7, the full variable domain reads DVKVTQSSRYLVKRTGEKVFLECVQDMDHENMFWYRQDPGLGLRLIYFSYDVKMKEKGDIPEGYSVSREKKERFSLILESASTNQTSMYLCASSGIAGGPYEQYFGPGTRLTVT.

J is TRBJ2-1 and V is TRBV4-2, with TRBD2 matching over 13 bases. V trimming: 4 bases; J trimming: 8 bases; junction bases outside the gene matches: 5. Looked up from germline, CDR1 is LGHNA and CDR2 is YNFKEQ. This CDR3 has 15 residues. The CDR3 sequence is CASSPLTSGRYEQFF. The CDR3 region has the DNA TGTGCCAGCAGCCCCCTGACTAGCGGGAGGTATGAGCAGTTCTTC.

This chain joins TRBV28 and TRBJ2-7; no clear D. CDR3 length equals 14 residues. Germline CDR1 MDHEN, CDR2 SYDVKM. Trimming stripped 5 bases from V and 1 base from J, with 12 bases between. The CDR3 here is CASSNGDISYEQYF. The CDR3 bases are TGTGCCAGCAGTAATGGGGATATTTCCTACGAGCAGTACTTC.

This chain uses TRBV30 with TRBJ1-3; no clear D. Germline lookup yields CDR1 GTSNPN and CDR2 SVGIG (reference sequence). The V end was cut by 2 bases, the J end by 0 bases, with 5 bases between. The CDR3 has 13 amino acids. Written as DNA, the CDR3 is TGTGCCTGGAGTTTGGACTCTGGAAACACCATATATTTT. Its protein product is CAWSLDSGNTIYF.